Sequencing of this TCR beta chain was carried out in a study of shared clonotypes between healthy human individuals. This clone was seen a few times. Genomic DNA for unsorted samples was obtained from around 97 million PBMCs. The CDR3 sequence is 14 residues long. The germline V gene encodes CDR1 SGHDN and CDR2 FVKESK. V was pared by 6 bases and J by 2 bases, with 14 bases between. Method: immunoSEQ multiplex PCR; TCRdb's copy keeps in-frame clones and lacks some. Among 490,000 or so clones listed, 76% were seen once. The V call is TRBV14, the J call TRBJ2-7; D possibly corresponds to TRBD1 (5 bases). The clonotype comes from a woman between 35 and 50 years old in good health. Some clones in this sample may be carry-over from other donors' samples. The sequencing input was PBMCs. The CDR3 sequence: CASSWRQRTYEQYF. DNA for the CDR3: TGTGCCAGCAGTTGGAGACAGCGTACCTACGAGCAGTACTTC.